Presented here are 32 T cell receptor beta chains from one specimen sequenced in a study of blood T cell repertoires in COVID-19. TCRdb's copy holds only in-frame clones and misses some; the assay was immunoSEQ multiplex PCR. This sample yields around 29,000 clones, of which approximately 85% are seen a single time; roughly 15% belongs to the top ten. Sequencing was carried out using peripheral blood. Source of these receptors: a woman aged 55-69 years with active COVID-19.

This chain connects TRBV28 to TRBJ1-2; D possibly corresponds to TRBD1 (6 bases). The CDR3 has 17 amino acids. Per the germline V gene, CDR1 is MDHEN and CDR2 is SYDVKM. Trimming took 4 bases from V and 0 from J, leaving 18 bases between them. CDR3 nucleotides: TGTGCCAGCAGTTCCCCGCCAGGGGTGAAAGCTAACTATGGCTACACCTTC. Encoded protein: CASSSPPGVKANYGYTF.

The gene calls are TRBV5-4 and TRBJ2-5; TRBD2 matches 8 bases. The CDR3 length is 13 residues. V was pared by 4 bases and J by 5 bases, with 4 bases of the junction left unmatched. The germline CDR1 and CDR2 sequences are SGHNT and YYREEE (reference sequence). CDR3 residues: CASSPRGDETQYF. In DNA form, the CDR3 reads TGTGCCAGCAGCCCGCGGGGGGACGAGACCCAGTACTTC.

This chain joins TRBV3-1 (or the pseudogene TRBV3-2) and TRBJ2-5; D perhaps matches TRBD2 (5 bases). The CDR3 totals 13 residues. V gave up 3 bases and J gave up 7 bases, with 12 bases separating them. CDR1 LGHDT and CDR2 YNNKEL come from the germline V gene (reference sequence). CDR3 DNA sequence: TGTGCCAGCAGCCAGAGGACTCCTGCGACCCAGTACTTC. It is translated as CASSQRTPATQYF.

The chain couples TRBV7-8 to TRBJ2-3; 9 bases are shared with TRBD2. Trimming at V came to 5 bases and at J to 3 bases, leaving 12 bases not matched to a gene. Germline V gene lookup returns CDR1 SGHVS and CDR2 FQNEAQ. The CDR3 is 17 residues long. CDR3 loop: CASSLFGGGEGTDTQYF. CDR3 in DNA: TGTGCCAGCAGCCTCTTTGGCGGGGGGGAGGGGACAGATACGCAGTATTTT.

The genes are TRBV5-4 and TRBJ2-3; 12 nucleotides align to TRBD2. Germline-derived CDR1 and CDR2 are SGHNT and YYREEE (reference sequence). This CDR3 has 16 residues. The ends lost 4 bases at V and 4 bases at J; junction bases unmatched: 7. This chain's CDR3 is CASSTGLAGRSDTQYF. CDR3 DNA sequence: TGTGCCAGCAGCACAGGACTAGCGGGGAGGTCAGATACGCAGTATTTT.

The chain uses TRBV6-5 and TRBJ2-3; TRBD2 is a possible D gene (6 bases). This CDR3 is 15 amino acids long. V was shortened by 6 bases and J by 3 bases, with 16 bases between the two germline ends. Germline values: CDR1 MNHEY, CDR2 SVGAGI. The CDR3 protein is CASRLYGRGTDTQYF. The CDR3 DNA reads TGTGCCAGCAGGCTCTACGGGAGAGGGACAGATACGCAGTATTTT.

Written as DNA, the CDR3 is TGTGCCAGCAGCTTAACGGGGGTCGGGGAGCTGTTTTTT. Translation: CASSLTGVGELFF. The chain is built from TRBV7-2 and TRBJ2-2; D might be TRBD2 (6 bases). Per the germline V gene, CDR1 is SGHTA and CDR2 is FQGNSA. This CDR3 is 13 amino acids long. V was shortened by 2 bases and J by 7 bases, with 8 bases between the two germline ends.

The J gene is TRBJ2-2, the V gene TRBV5-5, with 9 bases aligning to TRBD1. Unmatched junction bases numbered 8, after V lost 2 bases and J lost 6 bases. The germline V gene has CDR1 SGHKS and CDR2 YYEKEE (reference sequence). The CDR3 is 16 residues long. The CDR3 DNA reads as TGTGCCAGCAGCTTCCAACCGGGACAGGGACCCGGGGAGCTGTTTTTT. It yields the protein CASSFQPGQGPGELFF.

The chain is built from TRBV11-2 and TRBJ1-4; a weak D match, TRBD1 (6 bases). Per germline, CDR1 SGHAT and CDR2 FQNNGV. V was shortened by 0 bases and J by 8 bases, with 19 bases between the two germline ends. The length of the CDR3 is 17 residues. The CDR3 here is CASSLDRRQGKMEKLFF. The CDR3 DNA is TGTGCCAGCAGCTTAGATCGGCGGCAGGGGAAAATGGAAAAACTGTTTTTT.

CDR3 sequence: CASSSGSETQYF. The CDR3, as DNA: TGTGCCAGCAGCTCAGGGTCCGAGACCCAGTACTTC. The V call is TRBV28, the J call TRBJ2-5; a weak D match, TRBD1 (5 bases). In germline, CDR1 is MDHEN, CDR2 SYDVKM. V was pared by 6 bases and J by 5 bases, with 10 bases between. This CDR3 has 12 amino acids.

This sequence joins TRBV27 and TRBJ2-7, with TRBD1 identical over 8 bases. J was trimmed by 6 bases and V by 6 bases; bases with no gene match: 13. The CDR3 totals 15 residues. CDR1 is MNHEY and CDR2 is SMNVEV in the germline V gene (reference sequence). The CDR3 loop is CASRHSGITGGEQYF. The CDR3 nucleotides read TGTGCCAGCAGGCACTCCGGGATCACAGGGGGCGAGCAGTACTTC.

This sequence joins TRBV29-1 and TRBJ2-1; weak D call: TRBD2 (6 bases). Germline-derived CDR1 and CDR2 are SQVTM and ANQGSEA. Between the trimmed V and J ends, which lost 2 bases and 9 bases, there was a span of 14 bases. The CDR3 extends over 13 amino acids. The CDR3 spells CSVESTGVGEQFF. The CDR3 DNA sequence: TGCAGCGTTGAATCTACGGGGGTGGGTGAGCAGTTCTTC.

This chain connects TRBV7-8 to TRBJ1-2; D perhaps matches TRBD1 (5 bases). Germline CDR1 SGHVS, CDR2 FQNEAQ. CDR3 length equals 18 residues. The V gene lost 0 bases and the J gene lost 0 bases, with 17 bases spanning the gap. CDR3 residues: CASSLAPGRVSSNYGYTF. In DNA form, the CDR3 reads TGTGCCAGCAGCTTAGCGCCCGGCAGGGTGTCATCTAACTATGGCTACACCTTC.

The chain employs TRBV3-1 (or the pseudogene TRBV3-2) and TRBJ2-5, with D possibly being TRBD1 (5 bases). The CDR3 has 13 residues. V dropped 1 base and J dropped 2 bases, with 5 bases sitting between them. From germline, CDR1 is LGHDT and CDR2 YNNKEL (reference sequence). This chain's CDR3 is CASSQGTQETQYF. The CDR3, as DNA: TGTGCCAGCAGCCAAGGGACACAAGAGACCCAGTACTTC.

The rearrangement joins TRBV2 to TRBJ2-3, with 7 bases that match TRBD2. Trimming at V came to 7 bases and at J to 0 bases, leaving 7 bases not matched to a gene. The CDR3 is 15 amino acids. Per germline, CDR1 SNHLY and CDR2 FYNNEI. DNA for the CDR3: TGTGCCAGCAATAGACTAGCTGGAAGCACAGATACGCAGTATTTT. Protein: CASNRLAGSTDTQYF.

The chain uses TRBV6-4 and TRBJ2-7; 10 bases line up with TRBD2. CDR1 is MRHNA and CDR2 is SNTAGT in the germline V gene. Trimming at V came to 8 bases and at J to 5 bases, leaving 9 bases not matched to a gene. This CDR3 is 14 amino acids long. The CDR3 coding sequence is TGTGCCAGCCAGGGGGGACTAGCGCGGAACGAGCAGTACTTC. Residues: CASQGGLARNEQYF.

V gene TRBV4-2 combines with J gene TRBJ2-7; D uncertain. Germline lookup yields CDR1 LGHNA and CDR2 YNFKEQ. This CDR3 is 15 amino acids long. V shed 4 bases and J shed 1 base, with 14 bases lying between them. CDR3 loop: CASSLFTGVSYEQYF. The CDR3 DNA sequence: TGTGCCAGCAGCCTTTTTACCGGAGTTTCCTACGAGCAGTACTTC.

The J gene is TRBJ1-1, the V gene TRBV2, with 9 positions matching TRBD1. The V gene's germline CDR1 is SNHLY and CDR2 FYNNEI. The CDR3 loop spans 13 amino acids. In DNA form, the CDR3 reads TGTGCGGACGCACAGGGGGCGAGGACTGAAGCTTTCTTT. Residues: CADAQGARTEAFF. Together with reference TRBV2 and TRBJ1-1, the CDR3 gives the full variable domain: EPEVTQTPSHQVTQMGQEVILRCVPISNHLYFYWYRQILGQKVEFLVSFYNNEISEKSEIFDDQFSVERPDGSNFTLKIRSTKLEDSAMYFCADAQGARTEAFFGQGTRLTVV.

V gene TRBV4-1 combines with J gene TRBJ1-4, with D maybe TRBD1 (6 bases). The CDR3 totals 16 residues. Trimming shortened V by 3 bases and J by 4 bases, and 15 bases separated the two germline ends. Germline V gene lookup returns CDR1 MGHRA and CDR2 YSYEKL. CDR3 protein: CASSQATGMGNEKLFF. The CDR3 bases are TGCGCCAGCAGCCAGGCTACAGGGATGGGTAATGAAAAACTGTTTTTT.

The chain couples TRBV2 to TRBJ2-7; D might be TRBD2 (5 bases). The CDR3 totals 13 residues. The germline V gene encodes CDR1 SNHLY and CDR2 FYNNEI. V lost 7 bases, J lost 3 bases, and 13 bases lay in between. This CDR3 is CASIGSDHYEQYF. The CDR3 bases are TGTGCCAGCATCGGTAGCGACCACTACGAGCAGTACTTC.

This clone was seen a few times. The chain links TRBV7-9 to TRBJ2-1; 10 bases map to TRBD1. This CDR3 has 17 amino acids. Trimming took 5 bases from V and 8 from J; bases not matched to a gene: 15. Germline assignment: CDR1 SEHNR and CDR2 FQNEAQ (reference sequence). DNA for the CDR3: TGTGCCAGCAGCCCCACTACTTCGACAGGGGGCTTTGATGAGCAGTTCTTC. Protein: CASSPTTSTGGFDEQFF.

The rearrangement links TRBV30 to TRBJ2-7; 7 bases line up with TRBD2. Losses at the gene ends were 3 bases for V and 1 base for J; bases not matched to a gene: 0. This CDR3 contains 12 residues. Germline V CDR1 and CDR2: GTSNPN, SVGIG (reference sequence). The CDR3 DNA sequence: TGTGCCTGGAGGGGGGGGTCCTACGAGCAGTACTTC. The encoded protein is CAWRGGSYEQYF.

The chain couples TRBV5-6 to TRBJ1-1; 10 nucleotides match TRBD1. CDR1 SGHDT and CDR2 YYEEEE come from the germline V gene. Unmatched junction bases numbered 4, after V lost 4 bases and J lost 4 bases. CDR3 length equals 14 residues. Written as DNA, the CDR3 is TGTGCCAGCAGCCGCGACAGGGGGCTCACTGAAGCTTTCTTT. This translates into CASSRDRGLTEAFF.

The chain is built from TRBV3-1 (or the pseudogene TRBV3-2) and TRBJ2-7, with D hard to call. Trimming left V 4 bases short and J 7 bases short, with 17 bases between. The CDR3 contains 14 residues. Per the germline V gene, CDR1 is LGHDT and CDR2 is YNNKEL (reference sequence). The CDR3 region is CASSPRAPSGEQYF. For the CDR3, the DNA is TGTGCCAGCAGCCCCAGAGCCCCCTCAGGAGAGCAGTACTTC.

The chain joins TRBV3-1 (or the pseudogene TRBV3-2) to TRBJ1-1; tentatively, D is TRBD1 (6 bases). Germline V gives CDR1 LGHDT, CDR2 YNNKEL (reference sequence). The CDR3 length is 13 residues. V was shortened by 1 base and J by 6 bases, with 9 bases between the two germline ends. Here the CDR3 DNA reads TGTGCCAGCAGCCAAGCACAGGGCTCTGAAGCTTTCTTT. It codes for CASSQAQGSEAFF.

The V gene is TRBV24-1, the J gene TRBJ2-1; D remains unclear. The CDR3 totals 13 residues. V gave up 5 bases and J gave up 3 bases, with 7 bases separating them. Per the germline V gene, CDR1 is KGHDR and CDR2 is SFDVKD. Written as DNA, the CDR3 is TGTGCCACCAGTGCTGACATCTACAATGAGCAGTTCTTC. Translating it yields CATSADIYNEQFF.

The table lists this clone with a count of one. This chain uses TRBV2 with TRBJ1-3, with D possibly matching TRBD1 (6 bases). The germline V gene encodes CDR1 SNHLY and CDR2 FYNNEI. V dropped 5 bases and J dropped 4 bases, with 12 bases sitting between them. The CDR3 has 14 amino acids. The CDR3 here is CASSTGLAGNTIYF. In DNA, the CDR3 is TGTGCCAGCAGTACAGGGTTAGCGGGAAACACCATATATTTT.

The V gene is TRBV7-2, the J gene TRBJ2-7, with 8 bases fitting TRBD2. This CDR3 contains 15 residues. V lost 1 base and J lost 0; bases outside the gene matches: 2. CDR1 is SGHTA and CDR2 is FQGNSA in the germline V gene. The CDR3 protein is CASSLEAGGSYEQYF. The CDR3 DNA sequence: TGTGCCAGCAGCTTAGAGGCGGGGGGCTCCTACGAGCAGTACTTC. Full variable domain (missing parts from reference TRBV7-2 and TRBJ2-7): GAGVSQSPSNKVTEKGKDVELRCDPISGHTALYWYRQSLGQGLEFLIYFQGNSAPDKSGLPSDRFSAERTGGSVSTLTIQRTQQEDSAVYLCASSLEAGGSYEQYFGPGTRLTVT.

The gene calls are TRBV29-1 and TRBJ2-2, with 9 bases fitting TRBD2. The germline V gene encodes CDR1 SQVTM and CDR2 ANQGSEA. The CDR3 totals 13 residues. J gave up 7 bases and V 7 bases, and 7 bases lay outside the gene matches. The chain's CDR3 is CSGGTSRVGELFF. As DNA, the CDR3 is TGCAGCGGTGGGACTAGCAGGGTCGGGGAGCTGTTTTTT.

The chain has TRBV13 and TRBJ2-1; D is uncertain. V gave up 6 bases and J gave up 0 bases, with 15 bases separating them. Germline V lookup: CDR1 PRHDT, CDR2 FYEKMQ (reference sequence). The CDR3 has 16 amino acids. CDR3 region: CASRVNLGRSYNEQFF. CDR3 coding DNA: TGTGCCAGCAGGGTGAACCTTGGGCGCTCCTACAATGAGCAGTTCTTC.

This chain links TRBV11-3 with TRBJ2-5, with unresolved D. V shed 1 base and J shed 4 bases, with 10 bases lying between them. This CDR3 region has 14 residues. CDR1 is SGHNT and CDR2 is YENEEA in the germline V gene. The CDR3 region has the DNA TGTGCCAGCAGCTTAGGATCTAGACCAGAGACCCAGTACTTC. Its translation is CASSLGSRPETQYF.

V and J are TRBV2 and TRBJ2-3, with 7 positions matching TRBD2. The germline CDR1 and CDR2 sequences are SNHLY and FYNNEI. This CDR3 contains 15 residues. The trim removed 3 bases at V and 1 base at J, leaving 4 bases unmatched. The CDR3 region has the DNA TGTGCCAGCAGTGAGAGCGGGACGGGCACAGATACGCAGTATTTT. Protein product: CASSESGTGTDTQYF. The complete variable domain, with remaining parts taken from reference TRBV2 and TRBJ2-3, reads EPEVTQTPSHQVTQMGQEVILRCVPISNHLYFYWYRQILGQKVEFLVSFYNNEISEKSEIFDDQFSVERPDGSNFTLKIRSTKLEDSAMYFCASSESGTGTDTQYFGPGTRLTVL.